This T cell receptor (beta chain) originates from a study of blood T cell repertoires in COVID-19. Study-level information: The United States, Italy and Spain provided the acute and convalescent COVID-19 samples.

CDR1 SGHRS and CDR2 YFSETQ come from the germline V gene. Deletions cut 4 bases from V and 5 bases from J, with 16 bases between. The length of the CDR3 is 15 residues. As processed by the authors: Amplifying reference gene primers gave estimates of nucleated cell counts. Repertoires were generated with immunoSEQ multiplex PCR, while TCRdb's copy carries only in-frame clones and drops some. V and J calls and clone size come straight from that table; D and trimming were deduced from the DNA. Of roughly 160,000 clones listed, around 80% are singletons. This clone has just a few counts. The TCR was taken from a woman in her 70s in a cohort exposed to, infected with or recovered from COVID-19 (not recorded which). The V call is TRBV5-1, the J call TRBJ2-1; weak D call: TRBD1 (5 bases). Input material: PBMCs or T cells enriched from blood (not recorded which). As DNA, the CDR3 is TGCGCCAGCAGCCAGACAGTTGTACCGAACAATGAGCAGTTCTTC. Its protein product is CASSQTVVPNNEQFF.